This TCR beta chain was found in a study of control samples from healthy donors and cancer patients. Produced via immunoSEQ multiplex PCR; TCRdb's table is partial and in-frame only. The sample consists of about 180,000 clones, over 85% of them appearing once. Comment on this clone: A read error may produce the germline difference seen at one junction end.

The receptor's source is a man aged 25-45 years in good health. Sequencing was performed on blood.

The CDR3 loop is CASRLGGGSATNYGYTF. Written as DNA, the CDR3 is TGTGCCAGCAGATTAGGTGGGGGTAGCGCAACTAACTATGGCTACACCTTC. The V and J genes are TRBV13 and TRBJ1-2, with D perhaps TRBD1 (5 bases). The germline V gene encodes CDR1 PRHDT and CDR2 FYEKMQ (reference sequence). This CDR3 region has 17 residues.